This T cell receptor (beta chain) was captured by sequencing in a study of T cell repertoires in cytomegalovirus infection. The wider study: Used in the study were CMV epitopes, some recently identified and HLA-C-restricted, others well-studied and HLA-B-restricted. Evidence of both CMV infection and a matching HLA type came from public TCR beta signatures.

TCRdb re-called the reads with MiXCR, one entry per CDR3 protein. The table shows 800,000 to 950,000 distinct CDR3 sequences, with 32% occurring only once. CDR3 length: 18 residues. V shed 0 bases, J shed 2 bases, and the junction held 11 bases outside the gene matches. Germline V gene sequence: CDR1 LGHNA, CDR2 YNFKEQ. Of note for this clonotype: Its antigen is unknown.

The study's findings and limits: Totalled public TCR beta family frequency picked out people who carried CMV plus the relevant HLA. HLA-C-restricted CMV clonotypes gave the most frequent clonotype in two of eight donors.

The chain joins TRBV4-2 to TRBJ1-2; 8 bases fit TRBD1. The source of this sequence is a human donor in good health (CMV status not recorded). Some clones in this sample may be carry-over from other donors' samples. The sample was cultured CD8+ T cells from PBMCs, taken from culture after CMV antigen stimulation. CDR3 amino acids: CASSQDVEFGQGNYGYTF. Written as DNA, the CDR3 is TGTGCCAGCAGCCAAGACGTAGAGTTCGGACAGGGAAACTATGGCTACACCTTC.